The present T cell receptor beta chain was sequenced within a study of breast tumors, draining lymph nodes, adjacent tissues. Regarding the study as a whole: The lymph node origin of tumor T cells was framed as consistent with a hypothesis, not demonstrated. Data fit most tumor T cells coming from lymph node, expanding in tumor.

TCRdb reprocessed the multiplex PCR reads via MiXCR and lists one record per CDR3 protein. The sample includes around 21,000 distinct CDR3 sequences, about two fifths of them seen just once. This clonotype was observed many times. What it binds is not known. Germline V lookup: CDR1 SGHRS, CDR2 YFSETQ. The V segment lost 0 bases and the J segment 6 bases; nucleotides outside the gene matches: 1. The CDR3 has 15 residues. The sequence derives from a female donor with breast cancer. Some clones in this sample may be carry-over from other donors' samples. The chain carries TRBV5-1 and TRBJ2-1, with 12 bases fitting TRBD2. The sequenced sample consisted of breast tumor tissue. The CDR3 sequence is CASSLGLAGANEQFF. For the CDR3, the DNA is TGCGCCAGCAGCTTGGGACTAGCGGGAGCCAATGAGCAGTTCTTC.